The 22 T cell receptor beta chains presented below share a single source sample, sequenced in a study of T cell repertoires in cytomegalovirus infection (dated by TCRdb to 2018 to 2020). Sequencing was carried out with an Illumina HiSeq 1500. TCRdb reanalyzed the raw reads on its own, using fastp at Q25 for trimming and MiXCR for clone calling, and kept in-frame beta chains. Each record represents a unique CDR3 protein, reported with the most common genes and DNA among its rows. For this sample there are 250,000 to 300,000 distinct CDR3 sequences; around 20% appear just once. The top ten clonotypes cover roughly 19% of the sample. This specimen's treatment or condition label, interpreted: in vitro stimulation with specific CMV peptide epitopes to enrich CMV-specific T cells. Their antigens remain unidentified. The material sequenced was cultured PBMCs, taken from culture after CMV antigen stimulation. The source of these receptors is a human donor in good health (CMV status not recorded). Some clones in this sample may be carry-over from other donors' samples.

The chain couples TRBV7-3 to TRBJ2-1; 7 nucleotides align to TRBD2. This CDR3 contains 13 residues. Germline V gives CDR1 SGHTA, CDR2 FQGTGA. With V trimmed by 3 bases and J by 9 bases, 5 bases remained unmatched. CDR3 coding DNA: TGTGCCAGCAGCTTTACTAGCGCGGGTGAGCAGTTCTTC. Its protein is CASSFTSAGEQFF.

This clonotype was observed a handful of times. The chain recombines TRBV5-6 with TRBJ2-1; possibly TRBD1 for D (6 bases). Trimming stripped 1 base from V and 3 bases from J, with 11 bases between. Per germline, CDR1 SGHDT and CDR2 YYEEEE. The CDR3 totals 15 residues. In nucleotides, the CDR3 is TGTGCCAGCAGCTTGTTCAGACAGGACTACAATGAGCAGTTCTTC. Translating gives CASSLFRQDYNEQFF.

This clonotype was seen ten or more times. The V gene is TRBV7-2, the J gene TRBJ1-1; perhaps TRBD1 as D (6 bases). From germline, CDR1 is SGHTA and CDR2 FQGNSA. V shed 5 bases and J shed 0 bases, with 10 bases lying between them. The CDR3 contains 14 residues. Here the CDR3 reads CASSAGALNTEAFF. CDR3 sequence (DNA): TGTGCCAGCAGCGCGGGGGCACTGAACACTGAAGCTTTCTTT.

The rearrangement uses TRBV6-5 and TRBJ1-3, with D unclear. This CDR3 region has 13 residues. From germline, CDR1 is MNHEY and CDR2 SVGAGI. Trimming removed 2 bases at V and 3 bases at J, with 5 bases between. CDR3: CASSYDIGNTIYF. In DNA, the CDR3 is TGTGCCAGCAGTTACGATATTGGAAACACCATATATTTT.

This clonotype was observed many times. This sequence joins TRBV7-8 and TRBJ2-5; TRBD2 matches at 8 bases. Germline loops: CDR1 SGHVS, CDR2 FQNEAQ. Trimming at V came to 5 bases and at J to 4 bases, leaving 6 bases not matched to a gene. The CDR3 sequence is 14 residues long. CDR3 DNA: TGTGCCAGCAGCCTGGGACTAGGTCTAGAGACCCAGTACTTC. This codes for CASSLGLGLETQYF. The whole variable domain, filled in from reference TRBV7-8 and TRBJ2-5, reads GAGVSQSPRYKVAKRGQDVALRCDPISGHVSLFWYQQALGQGPEFLTYFQNEAQLDKSGLPSDRFFAERPEGSVSTLKIQRTQQEDSAVYLCASSLGLGLETQYFGPGTRLLVL.

The rearrangement links TRBV7-9 to TRBJ2-7; TRBD1 matches 7 bases. The CDR3 has 13 residues. The V and J ends lost 3 bases and 5 bases, in that order; junction bases with no gene match: 4. CDR1 and CDR2 (germline): SEHNR, FQNEAQ (reference sequence). The CDR3 loop reads CASSFDRAHEQYV. The CDR3 nucleotides read TGTGCCAGCAGCTTTGACAGGGCGCACGAGCAGTACGTC.

The V call is TRBV2, the J call TRBJ1-2; 9 bases fit TRBD1. V lost 4 bases to trimming and J lost 6 bases; unmatched junction nucleotides: 12. CDR1 is SNHLY and CDR2 is FYNNEI in the germline V gene. This CDR3 has 16 amino acids. DNA of the CDR3: TGTGCCAGCAGTGTACAGGGGGCCGCCGGCTTCGATGGCTACACCTTC. It translates to CASSVQGAAGFDGYTF.

This clonotype was counted at least ten times. This chain links TRBV7-6 with TRBJ2-3; perhaps TRBD2 as D (6 bases). Trimming stripped 4 bases from V and 2 bases from J, with 22 bases between. The CDR3 length is 18 residues. Germline CDR1 is SGHVS and CDR2 is FNYEAQ. The CDR3 spells CASSSEIPSAGPTDTQYF. For the CDR3, the DNA is TGTGCCAGCAGCTCAGAAATCCCTAGCGCGGGACCCACAGATACGCAGTATTTT. The full variable domain, with the rest looked up from reference TRBV7-6 and TRBJ2-3, is GAGVSQSPRYKVTKRGQDVALRCDPISGHVSLYWYRQALGQGPEFLTYFNYEAQQDKSGLPNDRFSAERPEGSISTLTIQRTEQRDSAMYRCASSSEIPSAGPTDTQYFGPGTRLTVL.

The sample holds many counts of this clonotype. This rearrangement joins TRBV10-3 to TRBJ1-6; D uncertain. Trimming shortened V by 2 bases and J by 4 bases, and 6 bases separated the two germline ends. CDR3 length: 14 residues. Germline V gives CDR1 ENHRY, CDR2 SYGVKD. The CDR3 region is CAISEPAYNSPLHF. The CDR3 nucleotides are TGTGCCATCAGTGAGCCTGCTTATAATTCACCCCTCCACTTT.

This clonotype was counted many times. The rearrangement links TRBV7-2 to TRBJ2-3; D not resolved. CDR1 and CDR2 from the germline V gene are SGHTA and FQGNSA. This CDR3 region has 13 residues. V was trimmed by 6 bases and J by 5 bases, leaving 12 bases between them. The CDR3 nucleotides are TGTGCCAGCAGTTTCACATCGGAAGATACGCAGTATTTT. Amino acids: CASSFTSEDTQYF.

This clonotype was counted a few times. The chain is built from TRBV24-1 and TRBJ2-2, with D possibly TRBD2 on 6 matching bases. Trimming left V 10 bases short and J 6 bases short, with 8 bases between. Germline CDR1 KGHDR, CDR2 SFDVKD. The CDR3 contains 11 residues. The CDR3 spells CATGTPGELFF. In DNA form, the CDR3 reads TGTGCCACGGGGACTCCCGGGGAGCTGTTTTTT.

In its sample, this clonotype was seen a few times. V is TRBV27 and J is TRBJ2-2; 12 nucleotides align to TRBD2. CDR1 and CDR2 (germline): MNHEY, SMNVEV (reference sequence). Trimming cost V 7 bases and J 1 base; bases outside gene matches: 7. There are 17 residues in the CDR3. The CDR3 is CASNGGTSGWNTGELFF. The CDR3 coding sequence is TGTGCCAGCAACGGCGGGACTAGCGGGTGGAACACCGGGGAGCTGTTTTTT.

The chain links TRBV11-2 to TRBJ2-3; D might be TRBD1 (5 bases). In germline, CDR1 is SGHAT, CDR2 FQNNGV. Trimming pared 6 bases from V and 2 bases from J, leaving 15 bases between. This CDR3 region has 15 residues. This CDR3 is CASRLQGADTDTQYF. For the CDR3, the DNA is TGTGCCAGCAGACTCCAAGGGGCAGACACAGATACGCAGTATTTT.

This clonotype came up a few times. The genes are TRBV10-3 and TRBJ1-1; 7 positions match TRBD1. The CDR3 loop spans 12 amino acids. With 8 bases clipped from V and 3 bases from J, the junction kept 3 bases outside the gene matches. The V gene's germline CDR1 is ENHRY and CDR2 SYGVKD. CDR3 residues: CAIRTGDTEAFF. In DNA, the CDR3 is TGTGCCATCCGGACAGGTGACACTGAAGCTTTCTTT.

This clonotype was counted a single time. The chain is built from TRBV30 and TRBJ2-3; weak D call: TRBD1 (5 bases). With 4 bases removed from V and 4 bases from J, the gap between germline ends came to 12 bases. CDR1 is GTSNPN, CDR2 SVGIG, per germline (reference sequence). The CDR3 length is 13 residues. The CDR3 sequence is CAWTGNGPDTQYF. The DNA for the CDR3 is TGTGCCTGGACAGGGAACGGCCCAGATACGCAGTATTTT.

The rearrangement links TRBV3-1 to TRBJ2-1; possibly TRBD2 for D (5 bases). The V end lost 1 base, the J end lost 6 bases, and 13 bases lay between the germline ends. Germline V lookup: CDR1 LGHDT, CDR2 YNNKEL (reference sequence). This CDR3 is built from 15 residues. CDR3 region: CASSQVRLASNEQFF. CDR3 DNA: TGTGCCAGCAGCCAAGTGCGTCTAGCTTCCAATGAGCAGTTCTTC.

There are a few counts of this clonotype. The chain joins TRBV7-2 to TRBJ2-4; 10 nucleotides match TRBD2. The germline gives CDR1 SGHTA, CDR2 FQGNSA. The CDR3 is made up of 17 amino acids. J gave up 3 bases and V 2 bases, and 7 bases lay outside the gene matches. The CDR3 nucleotides read TGTGCCAGCAGCTTACCCAGCGGGAGGGCCCTCAAAAACATTCAGTACTTC. Its protein product is CASSLPSGRALKNIQYF.

This clonotype was detected a few times. This rearrangement joins TRBV25-1 to TRBJ1-2, with 8 bases aligning to TRBD1. V was pared by 6 bases and J by 4 bases, with 7 bases of the junction left unmatched. CDR1 and CDR2 from the germline V gene are MGHDK and SYGVNS. The CDR3 consists of 14 residues. The CDR3 here is CASRETGAAYGYTF. The DNA for the CDR3 is TGTGCCAGCAGGGAGACAGGGGCCGCCTATGGCTACACCTTC.

On this clonotype itself: The junction and the germline gene differ at one end; a read error may be behind it. V and J are TRBV2 and TRBJ2-7, with D hard to call. Germline V gene lookup returns CDR1 SNHLY and CDR2 FYNNEI. The length of the CDR3 is 13 residues. The CDR3 loop reads CASGETNSYEQYF. CDR3 coding DNA: TGTGCCAGCGGTGAGACCAACTCCTACGAGCAGTACTTC.

The chain combines TRBV6-6 with TRBJ2-7, with D possibly being TRBD1 (6 bases). Germline values: CDR1 MNHNY, CDR2 SVGAGI (reference sequence). The CDR3 runs 15 residues. With 6 bases removed from V and 3 bases from J, the gap between germline ends came to 18 bases. CDR3 residues: CASSPLAGESYEQYF. The CDR3 region has the DNA TGTGCCAGCAGCCCGCTGGCAGGGGAGAGCTACGAGCAGTACTTC.

Ten or more counts support this clonotype. The chain couples TRBV7-9 to TRBJ2-5, with D perhaps TRBD1 (5 bases). CDR1 SEHNR and CDR2 FQNEAQ come from the germline V gene (reference sequence). With 5 bases removed from V and 4 bases from J, the gap between germline ends came to 11 bases. There are 13 residues in the CDR3. This CDR3 reads CASSRTQSETQYF. The CDR3 DNA follows: TGTGCCAGCAGCCGGACACAGTCAGAGACCCAGTACTTC.

This clonotype was seen many times. The CDR3 reads CASSPPRGIIPNYGYTF. The CDR3, as DNA: TGTGCCAGCAGCCCCCCAAGAGGGATAATCCCTAACTATGGCTACACCTTC. The rearrangement links TRBV7-2 to TRBJ1-2; no clear D. V shed 5 bases and J shed 0 bases, with 19 bases lying between them. CDR3 length: 17 residues. Looked up from germline, CDR1 is SGHTA and CDR2 is FQGNSA.